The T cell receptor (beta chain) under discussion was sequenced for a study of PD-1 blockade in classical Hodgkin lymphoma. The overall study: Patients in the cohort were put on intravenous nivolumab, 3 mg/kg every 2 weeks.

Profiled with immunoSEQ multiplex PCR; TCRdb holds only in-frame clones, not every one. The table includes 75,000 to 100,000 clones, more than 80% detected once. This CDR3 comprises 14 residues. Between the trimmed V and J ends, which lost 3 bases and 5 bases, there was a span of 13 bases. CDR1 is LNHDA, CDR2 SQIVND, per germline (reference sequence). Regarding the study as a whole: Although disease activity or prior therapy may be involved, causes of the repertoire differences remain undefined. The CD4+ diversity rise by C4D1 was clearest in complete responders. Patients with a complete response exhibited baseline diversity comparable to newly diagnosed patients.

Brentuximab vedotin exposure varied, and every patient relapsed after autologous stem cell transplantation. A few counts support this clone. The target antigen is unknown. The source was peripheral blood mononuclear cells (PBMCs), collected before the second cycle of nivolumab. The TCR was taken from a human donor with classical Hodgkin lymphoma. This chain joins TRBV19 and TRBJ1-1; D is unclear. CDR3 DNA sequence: TGTGCCAGTAGTATTGCTACATTCTGGACTGAAGCTTTCTTT. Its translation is CASSIATFWTEAFF.